Listed below are T cell receptor beta chains from one sample, sequenced in a study of cytomegalovirus exposure and HLA in healthy donors. The data were produced by immunoSEQ multiplex PCR, yet TCRdb's version contains in-frame clones alone and is incomplete. The profile covers about 270,000 clones, with roughly 85% appearing a single time and approximately 1% taken by the ten largest. The sample was PBMCs. The receptors stem from a woman under 30 in good health and CMV-seronegative. Both conserved end residues are part of each CDR3. A D gene is named only where the DNA matches it firmly. Only some rows state a clone size, as once, few, many or a class for expanded clones.

V: TRBV6-5
J: TRBJ2-5
D: TRBD2
size: -
CDR3: CASSSLAGGWQETQYF
DNA: TGTGCCAGCAGTTCTCTAGCGGGAGGTTGGCAAGAGACCCAGTACTTC

V: TRBV25-1
J: TRBJ2-2
D: TRBD1
size: -
CDR3: CASRGTVGSTGELFF
DNA: TGTGCCAGCAGGGGGACAGTGGGGAGCACCGGGGAGCTGTTTTTT

V: TRBV28
J: TRBJ2-1
D: TRBD1
size: -
CDR3: CASRHPGTGVNEQFF
DNA: TGTGCCAGCAGGCACCCGGGGACAGGTGTAAATGAGCAGTTCTTC

V: TRBV27
J: TRBJ2-3
D: TRBD2
size: -
CDR3: CASSFHSSGGPTDTQYF
DNA: TGTGCCAGCAGTTTCCATTCTAGCGGGGGTCCCACAGATACGCAGTATTTT

V: TRBV28
J: TRBJ2-1
D: TRBD2
size: -
CDR3: CASSLPTSGGYYNEQFF
DNA: TGTGCCAGCAGTTTACCGACTAGCGGGGGGTACTACAATGAGCAGTTCTTC

V: TRBV18
J: TRBJ1-5
D: -
size: -
CDR3: CASSPRGGRTLNQPQHF
DNA: TGTGCCAGCTCACCACGAGGAGGCCGGACGCTGAATCAGCCCCAGCATTTT

V: TRBV9
J: TRBJ2-7
D: TRBD2
size: once
CDR3: CASSVASGTSGIGEQYF
DNA: TGTGCCAGCAGCGTAGCCAGTGGGACTAGCGGGATTGGGGAGCAGTACTTC

V: TRBV5-1
J: TRBJ1-6
D: TRBD1
size: -
CDR3: CASSDREVPFSYNSPLHF
DNA: TGCGCCAGCAGTGACAGGGAGGTTCCATTCTCCTATAATTCACCCCTCCACTTT

V: TRBV2
J: TRBJ1-2
D: -
size: -
CDR3: CASAWALLNYGYTF
DNA: TGTGCCAGCGCATGGGCCCTCCTTAACTATGGCTACACCTTC

V: TRBV30
J: TRBJ1-2
D: TRBD1
size: -
CDR3: CAFRKTTGAYGYTF
DNA: TGTGCCTTCCGAAAAACCACAGGGGCCTATGGCTACACCTTC

V: TRBV29-1
J: TRBJ2-2
D: TRBD1
size: -
CDR3: CSVERQGDTGELFF
DNA: TGCAGCGTTGAGAGACAGGGGGATACCGGGGAGCTGTTTTTT

V: TRBV10-2
J: TRBJ2-7
D: TRBD1
size: -
CDR3: CASIPTGTGIGEQYF
DNA: TGCGCCAGCATCCCTACCGGGACAGGGATTGGCGAGCAGTACTTC

V: TRBV19
J: TRBJ1-5
D: -
size: -
CDR3: CASSTLGEGNQPQHF
DNA: TGTGCCAGTAGTACTCTTGGGGAGGGCAATCAGCCCCAGCATTTT

V: TRBV5-6
J: TRBJ2-1
D: TRBD1
size: -
CDR3: CASSLAWTGGYEQFF
DNA: TGTGCCAGCAGCTTGGCCTGGACAGGGGGCTATGAGCAGTTCTTC